This T cell receptor beta chain stems from a study of T cells in Graves' hyperthyroidism and ophthalmopathy. Lactation, pregnancy, other autoimmune disease or uncontrolled infection led to exclusion of patients. Clinical symptoms, serum thyroxine and TRAb, thyroid ultrasound and orbital computed tomography together formed the diagnostic basis. RNA transcripts yielded amplified TCR beta CDR3 regions. The HTBI primer set was used in a first-round RT-PCR of the TCR CDR3. TCRdb independently ran MiXCR on the multiplex PCR reads; one entry per CDR3 protein. Of approximately 330,000 distinct CDR3 sequences listed, 18% are singletons. Germline V CDR1 and CDR2: MNHEY, SVGEGT. The CDR3 sequence is 15 residues long. J lost 6 bases, V lost 6 bases, and 12 bases had no gene match.

The sample comprised blood. The rearrangement joins TRBV6-2 or TRBV6-3 to TRBJ2-7; 9 bases match TRBD2. This TCR was recovered from a woman aged 45-60 years with Graves' hyperthyroidism. The CDR3 spells CASSQPLAGLGEQYV. The CDR3 coding sequence is TGTGCCAGCAGCCAACCCCTAGCGGGGTTGGGCGAGCAGTACGTC.